A selection of T cell receptor beta chains follows, all from one sample in a study of T cell repertoires in cytomegalovirus infection. TCRdb ran MiXCR on the reads and lists one entry per CDR3 protein. The data contain approximately 600,000 distinct CDR3 sequences, about 40% of them singletons. No antigens are known for them. The input for sequencing was cultured PBMCs, taken from culture after CMV antigen stimulation. The receptor source for this set is a human donor in good health (CMV status not recorded). Some clones in this sample may be carry-over from other donors' samples. The CDR3 runs from the conserved cysteine through the conserved F or W. A D gene is named only where the DNA matches it firmly. Clone size is given for some rows only: seen once, a few or many times, or a class if the clone is expanded.

CDR3 DNA | CDR3 protein | D gene | V gene | clone size | J gene
TGTGCCAGCAGCTTAGCGGGCCCGGGGGGAAACACCATATATTTT | CASSLAGPGGNTIYF | NA | TRBV7-2 | NA | TRBJ1-3
TGTGCCAGCAGCTTAGGACATTTCTCCTACAATGAGCAGTTCTTC | CASSLGHFSYNEQFF | NA | TRBV7-2 | many | TRBJ2-1
TGCGCCAGCAGCCATTCCCCGGGACTAGAAGGGCATGAGCAGTTCTTC | CASSHSPGLEGHEQFF | TRBD2 | TRBV4-1 | few | TRBJ2-1
TGTGCCAGCAGCCACGGCAGAGTGTATGAGCAGTTCTTC | CASSHGRVYEQFF | NA | TRBV7-2 | NA | TRBJ2-1
TGCGCCAGCACTGACACCGGGACCGCTAAAGAAAAACTGTTTTTT | CASTDTGTAKEKLFF | NA | TRBV5-1 | few | TRBJ1-4
TGTGCCAGCAGCTTAGGCGTCAGGGGCAGAGCTGAAGCTTTCTTT | CASSLGVRGRAEAFF | NA | TRBV7-8 | few | TRBJ1-1
TGTGCCAGCAGCTCGGCCCCTGCTAGCGGGAGCGCCAATGAGCAGTTCTTC | CASSSAPASGSANEQFF | TRBD2 | TRBV7-6 | NA | TRBJ2-1
TGTGCCAGCAGCCCCCGACAGTTTACAGATACGCAGTATTTT | CASSPRQFTDTQYF | NA | TRBV7-2 | few | TRBJ2-3
TGTGCCAGCAACCATTTAGACATGAACACTGAAGCTTTCTTT | CASNHLDMNTEAFF | NA | TRBV11-2 | NA | TRBJ1-1
TGTGCCAGCAGCTCCAGGTCCCTAGCGGTTACAGATACGCAGTATTTT | CASSSRSLAVTDTQYF | TRBD2 | TRBV12-3/TRBV12-4 | NA | TRBJ2-3
TGTGCCAGCTCCTCCCCGGGCAAGGGGATAGAGACCCAGTACTTC | CASSSPGKGIETQYF | NA | TRBV27 | NA | TRBJ2-5
TGTGCCAGCAGTTTAACCCTAGCATCCCCCTCCGTCGAGCAGTACTTC | CASSLTLASPSVEQYF | NA | TRBV27 | NA | TRBJ2-7
TGTGCCAGCAGGACCTCGGACAGGGGGTTCGTGCTGGGCTACACCTTC | CASRTSDRGFVLGYTF | TRBD1 | TRBV28 | NA | TRBJ1-2
TGTGCCAGCAGTTTAGAACAGGGGCGGATGACTGAAAAACTGTTTTTT | CASSLEQGRMTEKLFF | TRBD1 | TRBV28 | NA | TRBJ1-4
TGTGCCAGCAGCTTCGCGGGACAGTACTATGGCTACACCTTC | CASSFAGQYYGYTF | TRBD1 | TRBV7-2 | many | TRBJ1-2
TGCGCCAGCAAGCAAGGGCCGAGGTACCAAGAGACCCAGTACTTC | CASKQGPRYQETQYF | NA | TRBV5-1 | NA | TRBJ2-5
TGTGCCAGCAGTCGGGGGTGGACTCCCGATGAGCAGTTCTTC | CASSRGWTPDEQFF | NA | TRBV11-2 | few | TRBJ2-1